The present T cell receptor beta chain was sequenced within a study of CD8 T cells in ankylosing spondylitis. The CDR3 covers 14 residues. Trimming took 5 bases from V and 8 from J; bases not matched to a gene: 9. In germline, CDR1 is MNHEY, CDR2 SMNVEV (reference sequence). Each TCR beta library was made by quantitative 5'-RACE that incorporated molecular barcodes. In TCRdb, the 5' RACE reads were re-called with MiXCR into one record per CDR3 protein. This sample has some 330,000 distinct CDR3 sequences, with less than 9.5% found just once. This clonotype was observed a handful of times. Its specificity is unknown. Whole-study results and caveats: CD8+ by phenotype, disease-linked clones were relatively rare in peripheral blood. Within matched ankylosing spondylitis synovial fluid, disease-linked clones were reportedly significantly enriched. A motif of roughly 8 highly homologous TCR beta variants was seen as apparently characteristic of ankylosing spondylitis blood. Reactive arthritis synovial fluid and blood were previously reported to contain some motif variants.

What was sequenced was blood, either unsorted or a sorted T cell fraction (not recorded which). This sequence joins TRBV27 and TRBJ2-1; 7 bases are shared with TRBD2. The receptor was derived from a male donor with ankylosing spondylitis. This chain's CDR3 is CASSPGLVFYEQFF. CDR3 DNA sequence: TGTGCCAGCAGTCCAGGACTAGTTTTCTATGAGCAGTTCTTC.